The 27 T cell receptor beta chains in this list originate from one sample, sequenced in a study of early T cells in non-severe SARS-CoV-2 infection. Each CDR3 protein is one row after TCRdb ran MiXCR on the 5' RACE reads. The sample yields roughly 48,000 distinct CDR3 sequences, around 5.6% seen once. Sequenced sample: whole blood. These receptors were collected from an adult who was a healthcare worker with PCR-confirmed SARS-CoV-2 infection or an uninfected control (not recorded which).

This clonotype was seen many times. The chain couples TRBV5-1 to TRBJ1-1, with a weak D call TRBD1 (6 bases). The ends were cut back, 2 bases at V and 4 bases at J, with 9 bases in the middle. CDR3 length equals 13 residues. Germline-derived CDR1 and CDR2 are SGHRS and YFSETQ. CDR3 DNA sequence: TGCGCCAGCAGCTTTCGGGGGGCCACTGAAGCTTTCTTT. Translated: CASSFRGATEAFF. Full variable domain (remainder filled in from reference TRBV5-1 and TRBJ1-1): KAGVTQTPRYLIKTRGQQVTLSCSPISGHRSVSWYQQTPGQGLQFLFEYFSETQRNKGNFPGRFSGRQFSNSRSEMNVSTLELGDSALYLCASSFRGATEAFFGQGTRLTVV.

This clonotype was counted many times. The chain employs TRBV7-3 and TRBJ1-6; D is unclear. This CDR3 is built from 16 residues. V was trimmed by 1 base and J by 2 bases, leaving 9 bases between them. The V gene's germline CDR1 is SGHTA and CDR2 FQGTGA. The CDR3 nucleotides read TGTGCCAGCAGCTTAAGAGGCCCAACCTATAATTCACCCCTCCACTTT. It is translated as CASSLRGPTYNSPLHF.

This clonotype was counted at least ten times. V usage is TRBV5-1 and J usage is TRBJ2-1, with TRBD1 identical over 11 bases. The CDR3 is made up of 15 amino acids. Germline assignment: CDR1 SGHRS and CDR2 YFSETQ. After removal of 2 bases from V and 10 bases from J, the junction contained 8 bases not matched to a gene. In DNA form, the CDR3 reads TGCGCCAGCAGCTTTGAAGGACAGGGGGCAAAAGAGCAGTTCTTC. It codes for CASSFEGQGAKEQFF.

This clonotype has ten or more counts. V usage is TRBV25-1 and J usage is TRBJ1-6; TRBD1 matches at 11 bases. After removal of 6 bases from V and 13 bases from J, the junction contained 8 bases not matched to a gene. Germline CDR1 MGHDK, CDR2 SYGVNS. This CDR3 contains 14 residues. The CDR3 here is CASRANRDRGPLHF. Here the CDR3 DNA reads TGTGCCAGCAGGGCAAACCGGGACAGGGGGCCCCTCCACTTT. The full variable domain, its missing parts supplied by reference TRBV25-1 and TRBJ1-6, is EADIYQTPRYLVIGTGKKITLECSQTMGHDKMYWYQQDPGMELHLIHYSYGVNSTEKGDLSSESTVSRIRTEHFPLTLESARPSHTSQYLCASRANRDRGPLHFGNGTRLTVT.

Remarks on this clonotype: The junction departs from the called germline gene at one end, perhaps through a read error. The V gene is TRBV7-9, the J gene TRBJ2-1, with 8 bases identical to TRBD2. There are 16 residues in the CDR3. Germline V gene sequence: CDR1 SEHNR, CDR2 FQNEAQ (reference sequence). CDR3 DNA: TGTGCCAGCAGTTTAGACGCTAGCGGGCTAGCGAATGAGCAGTTCTTC. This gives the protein CASSLDASGLANEQFF.

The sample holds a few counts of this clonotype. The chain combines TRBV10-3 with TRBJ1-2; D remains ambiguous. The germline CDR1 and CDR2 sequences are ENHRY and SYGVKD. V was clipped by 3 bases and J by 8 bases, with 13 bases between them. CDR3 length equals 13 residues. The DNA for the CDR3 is TGTGCCATCAGTGAAGCCTCGAGGGCCGGCTACACCTTC. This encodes CAISEASRAGYTF.

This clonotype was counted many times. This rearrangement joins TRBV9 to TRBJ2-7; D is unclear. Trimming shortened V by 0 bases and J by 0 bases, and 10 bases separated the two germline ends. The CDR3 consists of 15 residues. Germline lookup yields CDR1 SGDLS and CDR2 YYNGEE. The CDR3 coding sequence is TGTGCCAGCAGCGTAGGGGTGACGTACTCCTACGAGCAGTACTTC. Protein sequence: CASSVGVTYSYEQYF.

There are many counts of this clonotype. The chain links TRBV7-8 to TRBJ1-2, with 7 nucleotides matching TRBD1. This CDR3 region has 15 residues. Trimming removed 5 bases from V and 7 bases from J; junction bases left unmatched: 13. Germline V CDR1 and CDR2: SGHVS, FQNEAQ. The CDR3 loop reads CASSLSGTDVLGYTF. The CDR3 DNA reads TGTGCCAGCAGCCTCTCCGGGACAGACGTCCTTGGCTACACCTTC.

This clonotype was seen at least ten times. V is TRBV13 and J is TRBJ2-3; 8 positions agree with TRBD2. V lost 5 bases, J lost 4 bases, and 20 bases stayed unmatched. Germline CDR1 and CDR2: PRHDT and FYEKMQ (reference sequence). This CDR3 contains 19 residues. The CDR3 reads CASSQEARLSGSPSDTQYF. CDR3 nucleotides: TGTGCCAGCAGCCAGGAGGCCCGACTAAGCGGGAGCCCTTCAGATACGCAGTATTTT.

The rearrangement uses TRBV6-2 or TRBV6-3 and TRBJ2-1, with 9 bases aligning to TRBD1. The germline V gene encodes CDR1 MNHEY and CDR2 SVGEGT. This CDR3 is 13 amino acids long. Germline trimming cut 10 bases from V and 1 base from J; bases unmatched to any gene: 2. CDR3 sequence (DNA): TGTGCCATACAGGGGGCGTCCTACAATGAGCAGTTCTTC. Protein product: CAIQGASYNEQFF.

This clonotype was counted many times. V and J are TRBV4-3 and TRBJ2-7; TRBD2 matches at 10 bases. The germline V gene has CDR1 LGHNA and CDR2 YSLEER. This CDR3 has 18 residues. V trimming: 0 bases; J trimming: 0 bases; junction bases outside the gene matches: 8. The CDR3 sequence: CASSQEVPSGGSSYEQYF. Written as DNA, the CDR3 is TGCGCCAGCAGCCAAGAAGTCCCTAGCGGGGGAAGCTCCTACGAGCAGTACTTC.

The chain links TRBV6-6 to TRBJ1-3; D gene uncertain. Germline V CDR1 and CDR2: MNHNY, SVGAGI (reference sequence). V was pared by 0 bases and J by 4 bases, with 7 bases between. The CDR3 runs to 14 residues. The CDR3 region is CASSYSIGGNTIYF. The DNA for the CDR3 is TGTGCCAGCAGTTACTCGATTGGGGGAAACACCATATATTTT.

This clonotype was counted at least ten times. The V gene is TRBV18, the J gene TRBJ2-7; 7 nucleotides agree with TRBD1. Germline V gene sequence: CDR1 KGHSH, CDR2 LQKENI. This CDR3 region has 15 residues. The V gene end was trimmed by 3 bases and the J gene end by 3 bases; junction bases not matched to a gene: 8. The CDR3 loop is CASSPGTVSVYEQYF. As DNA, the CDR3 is TGTGCCAGCTCACCCGGGACAGTCTCCGTCTACGAGCAGTACTTC. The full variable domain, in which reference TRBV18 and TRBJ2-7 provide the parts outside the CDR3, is NAGVMQNPRHLVRRRGQEARLRCSPMKGHSHVYWYRQLPEEGLKFMVYLQKENIIDESGMPKERFSAEFPKEGPSILRIQQVVRGDSAAYFCASSPGTVSVYEQYFGPGTRLTVT.

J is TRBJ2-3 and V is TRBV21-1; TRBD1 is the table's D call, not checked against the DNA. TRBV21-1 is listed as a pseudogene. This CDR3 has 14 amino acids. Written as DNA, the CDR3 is TGTGCCAGCAGGGGCGGATTACGCCCAGATACGCAGTATTTT. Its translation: CASRGGLRPDTQYF.

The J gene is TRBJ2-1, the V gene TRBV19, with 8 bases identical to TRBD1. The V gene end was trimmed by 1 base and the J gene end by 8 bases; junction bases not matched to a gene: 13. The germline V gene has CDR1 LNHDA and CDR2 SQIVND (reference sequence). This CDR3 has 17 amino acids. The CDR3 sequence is CASSIVFGQGTFDEQFF. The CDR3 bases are TGTGCCAGTAGTATAGTGTTTGGACAGGGAACGTTCGATGAGCAGTTCTTC.

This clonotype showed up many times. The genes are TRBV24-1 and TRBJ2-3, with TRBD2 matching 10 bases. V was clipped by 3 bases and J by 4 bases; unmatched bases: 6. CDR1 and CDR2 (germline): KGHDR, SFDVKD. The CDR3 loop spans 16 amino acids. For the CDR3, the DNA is TGTGCCACCAGTGATCCCCTAGCGGGAGCTTCAGATACGCAGTATTTT. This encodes CATSDPLAGASDTQYF.

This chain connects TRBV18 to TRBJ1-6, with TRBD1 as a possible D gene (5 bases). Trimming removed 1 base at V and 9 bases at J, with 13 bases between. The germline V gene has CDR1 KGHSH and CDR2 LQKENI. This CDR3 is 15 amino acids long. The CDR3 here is CASSPRDGRSSPLHF. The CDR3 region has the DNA TGTGCCAGCTCACCACGGGACGGGAGAAGTTCACCCCTCCACTTT.

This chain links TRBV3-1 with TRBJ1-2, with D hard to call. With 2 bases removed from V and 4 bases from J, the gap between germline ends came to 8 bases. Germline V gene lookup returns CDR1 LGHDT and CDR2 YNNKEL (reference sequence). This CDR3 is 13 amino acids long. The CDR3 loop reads CASSQTASYGYTF. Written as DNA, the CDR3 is TGTGCCAGCAGCCAAACGGCCAGCTATGGCTACACCTTC.

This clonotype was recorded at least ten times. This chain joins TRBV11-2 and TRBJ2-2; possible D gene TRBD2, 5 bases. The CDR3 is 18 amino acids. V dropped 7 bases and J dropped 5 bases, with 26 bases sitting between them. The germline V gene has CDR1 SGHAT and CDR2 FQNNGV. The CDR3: CASTQTGWRTPGTGELFF. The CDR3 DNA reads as TGTGCCAGCACCCAGACGGGGTGGCGGACTCCGGGAACCGGGGAGCTGTTTTTT.

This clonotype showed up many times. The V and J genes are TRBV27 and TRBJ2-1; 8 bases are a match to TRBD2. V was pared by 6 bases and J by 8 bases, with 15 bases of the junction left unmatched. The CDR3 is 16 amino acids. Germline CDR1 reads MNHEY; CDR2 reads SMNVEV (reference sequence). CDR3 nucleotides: TGTGCCAGCAGCACCCCCACTAGCGGAGGGACTTATGAGCAGTTCTTC. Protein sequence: CASSTPTSGGTYEQFF.

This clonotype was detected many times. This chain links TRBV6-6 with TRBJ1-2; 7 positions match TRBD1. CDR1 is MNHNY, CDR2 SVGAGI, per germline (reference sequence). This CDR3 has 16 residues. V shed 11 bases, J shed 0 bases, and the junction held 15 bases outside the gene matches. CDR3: CAARSGGNRPNYGYTF. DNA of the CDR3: TGTGCCGCCAGATCAGGGGGTAACCGGCCTAACTATGGCTACACCTTC.

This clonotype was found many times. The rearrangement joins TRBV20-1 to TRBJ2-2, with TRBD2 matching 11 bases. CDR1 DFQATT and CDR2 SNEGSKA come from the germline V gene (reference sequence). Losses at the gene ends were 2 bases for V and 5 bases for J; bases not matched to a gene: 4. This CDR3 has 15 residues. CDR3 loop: CSARLAGGRTGELFF. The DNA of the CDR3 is TGCAGTGCTAGACTAGCGGGAGGACGGACCGGGGAGCTGTTTTTT.

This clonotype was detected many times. The CDR3 sequence: CSAPSGRAYNEQFF. CDR3 DNA: TGCAGTGCTCCGAGCGGGAGGGCCTACAATGAGCAGTTCTTC. The V call is TRBV20-1, the J call TRBJ2-1, with TRBD2 matching 10 bases. The CDR3 covers 14 residues. In germline, CDR1 is DFQATT, CDR2 SNEGSKA (reference sequence). After removal of 5 bases from V and 2 bases from J, the junction contained 3 bases not matched to a gene.

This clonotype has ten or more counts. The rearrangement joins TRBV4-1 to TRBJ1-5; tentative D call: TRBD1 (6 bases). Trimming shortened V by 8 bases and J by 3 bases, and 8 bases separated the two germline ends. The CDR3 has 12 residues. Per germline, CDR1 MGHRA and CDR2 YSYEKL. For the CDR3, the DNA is TGCGCCAGCGGACAGTTCAATCAGCCCCAGCATTTT. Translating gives CASGQFNQPQHF.

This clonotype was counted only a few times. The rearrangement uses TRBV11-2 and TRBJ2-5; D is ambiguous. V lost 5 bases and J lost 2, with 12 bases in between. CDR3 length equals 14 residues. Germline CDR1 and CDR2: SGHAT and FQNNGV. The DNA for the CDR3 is TGTGCCAGCAGCAGGATTGTGGGGCAAGAGACCCAGTACTTC. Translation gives CASSRIVGQETQYF.

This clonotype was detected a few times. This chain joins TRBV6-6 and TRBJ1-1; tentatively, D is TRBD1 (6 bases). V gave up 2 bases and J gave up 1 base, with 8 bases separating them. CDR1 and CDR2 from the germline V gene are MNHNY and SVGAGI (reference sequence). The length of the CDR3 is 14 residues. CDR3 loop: CASSYPGANTEAFF. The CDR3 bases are TGTGCCAGCAGTTACCCAGGGGCGAACACTGAAGCTTTCTTT.

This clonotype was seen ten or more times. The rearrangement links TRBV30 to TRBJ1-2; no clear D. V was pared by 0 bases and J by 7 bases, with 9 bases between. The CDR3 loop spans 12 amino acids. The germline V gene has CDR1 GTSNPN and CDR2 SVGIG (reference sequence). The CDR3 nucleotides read TGTGCCTGGAGTGTAGGGTTTCGTGGCTACACCTTC. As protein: CAWSVGFRGYTF.